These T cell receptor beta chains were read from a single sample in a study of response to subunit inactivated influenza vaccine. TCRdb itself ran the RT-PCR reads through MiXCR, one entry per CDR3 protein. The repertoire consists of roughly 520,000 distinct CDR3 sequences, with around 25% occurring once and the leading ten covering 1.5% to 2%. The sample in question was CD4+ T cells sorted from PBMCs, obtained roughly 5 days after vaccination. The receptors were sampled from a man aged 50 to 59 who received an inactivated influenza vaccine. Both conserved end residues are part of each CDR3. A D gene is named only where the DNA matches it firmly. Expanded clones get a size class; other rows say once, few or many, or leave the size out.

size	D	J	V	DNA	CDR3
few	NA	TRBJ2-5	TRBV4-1	TGCGCCAGCAGCCTTCGACTAGGGGTGGGAGAGACCCAGTACTTC	CASSLRLGVGETQYF
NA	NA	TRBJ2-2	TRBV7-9	TGTGCCAGCAGCTTCGGAAGGGGCGGAAACACCGGGGAGCTGTTTTTT	CASSFGRGGNTGELFF
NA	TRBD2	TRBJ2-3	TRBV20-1	TGCAGTGCTAGCAAGCGGGGACGGGGCACAGATACGCAGTATTTT	CSASKRGRGTDTQYF
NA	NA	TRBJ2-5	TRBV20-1	TGCAGTGCACAAACCGGGCAAGGAGAGACCCAGTACTTC	CSAQTGQGETQYF
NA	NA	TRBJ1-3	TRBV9	TGTGCCAGCAGCGACAACAGGGCCAGCTCTGGAAACACCATATATTTT	CASSDNRASSGNTIYF
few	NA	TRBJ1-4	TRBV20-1	TGCAGTGCTAGCATTTCAGTTAATGAAAAACTGTTTTTT	CSASISVNEKLFF
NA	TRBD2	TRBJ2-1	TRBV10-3	TGTGCCATCAGTTCCCGGGAGGGCTACAATGAGCAGTTCTTC	CAISSREGYNEQFF
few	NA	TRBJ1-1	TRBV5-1	TGCGCCAGCAGCGGGGGCGGGATGAGTGGTATGAACACTGAAGCTTTCTTT	CASSGGGMSGMNTEAFF
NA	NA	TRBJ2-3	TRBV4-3	TGCGCCAGCAGCCAAGATGACACACCCAGCACAGATACGCAGTATTTT	CASSQDDTPSTDTQYF
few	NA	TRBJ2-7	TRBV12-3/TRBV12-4	TGTGCCAGCAGTTTAGGGGCCCACTCCTACGAGCAGTACTTC	CASSLGAHSYEQYF
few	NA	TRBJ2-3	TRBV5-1	TGCGCCAGCAGCTTGGCCCCGGGAAGAGGGGTAGATACGCAGTATTTT	CASSLAPGRGVDTQYF
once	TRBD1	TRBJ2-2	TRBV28	TGTGCCAGCAGTGCCACAGGGGCTAGTACCGGGGAGCTGTTTTTT	CASSATGASTGELFF
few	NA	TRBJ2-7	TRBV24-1	TGTGCCACCAGTGGTCTGGGGACCACAACCGAGCAGTACTTC	CATSGLGTTTEQYF
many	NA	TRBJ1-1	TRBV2	TGTGCCAGCAGTGAAGAAGGAGTTTCGAACACTGAAGCTTTCTTT	CASSEEGVSNTEAFF
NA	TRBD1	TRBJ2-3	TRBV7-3	TGTGCCAGCAGCTTAACGGACAGGGCAGATACGCAGTATTTT	CASSLTDRADTQYF
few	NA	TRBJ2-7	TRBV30	TGTGCCTGGAGTACCCCGATGACAGAACACTCCTACGAGCAGTACTTC	CAWSTPMTEHSYEQYF
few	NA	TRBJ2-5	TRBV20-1	TGCAGATCTACCAGGGAACGGGAGACCCAGTACTTC	CRSTRERETQYF
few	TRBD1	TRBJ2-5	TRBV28	TGTGCCAGCAGTTTAATCGGACAGGGATGGAAGACCCAGTACTTC	CASSLIGQGWKTQYF
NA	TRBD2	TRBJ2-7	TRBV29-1	TGCAGCGTTAAGAGGACTAGCGGAAGCTCCTACGAGCAGTACTTC	CSVKRTSGSSYEQYF
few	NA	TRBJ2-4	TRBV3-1	TGTGCCAGCAGCCTACGTAAGGGAATAACCAAAAACATTCAGTACTTC	CASSLRKGITKNIQYF
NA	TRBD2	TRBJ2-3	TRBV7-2	TGTGCCAGCAGACTAGCGGGGATTTCGAAAGATACGCAGTATTTT	CASRLAGISKDTQYF
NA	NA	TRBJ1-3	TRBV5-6	TGTGCCAGCAGACTACAGGGATTTGGAAACACCATATATTTT	CASRLQGFGNTIYF
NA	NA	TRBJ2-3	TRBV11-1	TGTGCCAGCAGCCCCTATCCCCAGGGATCAGGAGCCACAGATACGCAGTATTTT	CASSPYPQGSGATDTQYF
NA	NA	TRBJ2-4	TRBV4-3	TGCGCCAGCAGCCAAGATAAAGGGCACATTCAGTACTTC	CASSQDKGHIQYF
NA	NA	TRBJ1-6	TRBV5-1	TGCGCCAGCAGCTTAGGACAGCCTAATTCACCCCTCCTCTTT	CASSLGQPNSPLLF
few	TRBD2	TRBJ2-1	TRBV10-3	TGTGCCCTCAGAATAGCGGGAAACTACAATGAGCAGTTCTTC	CALRIAGNYNEQFF
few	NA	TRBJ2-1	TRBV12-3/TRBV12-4	TGTGCCAGCAGCCCAGGCGGCTATTACAATGAGCAGTTCTTC	CASSPGGYYNEQFF
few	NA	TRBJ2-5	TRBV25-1	TGTGCCAGCAGTGAAAGGAGTAGCGGCGCCTTAGAGACCCAGTACTTC	CASSERSSGALETQYF
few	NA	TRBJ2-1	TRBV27	TGTGCCAGCAGCCACAAAGGGGACTTCGAGCAGTTCTTC	CASSHKGDFEQFF
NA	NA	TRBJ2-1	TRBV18	TGTGCCAGCTCCCATGAACTATTGGGGGGGCTTGGCTACAATGAGCAGTTCTTC	CASSHELLGGLGYNEQFF
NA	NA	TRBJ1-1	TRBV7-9	TGTGCCAGCAGCTTAGACAACACTGAAGCTTTCTTT	CASSLDNTEAFF
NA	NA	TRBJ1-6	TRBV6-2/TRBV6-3	TGTGCCAGCAGGGGGGGTATTCAGTCACCCCTCCACTTT	CASRGGIQSPLHF
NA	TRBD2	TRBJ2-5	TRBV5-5	TGTGCCAGCAGCTTCACTAGCGCGGAGACCCAGTACTTC	CASSFTSAETQYF